Included here is one T cell receptor (beta chain) sequence, with context. These data originate in a study of blood T cell repertoires in COVID-19. In the study overall: The samples span acute and convalescent COVID-19 from the United States, Italy and Spain. From T cells, B-cell-depleted T cells, or PBMCs came the material, which was cDNA or gDNA.

Patients in Seattle were enrolled during active infection, then followed longitudinally. The protocol was immunoSEQ multiplex PCR, while the TCRdb copy is restricted to in-frame clones and leaves out a portion. The sample has approximately 75,000 clones, approximately 80% seen once. The germline V gene has CDR1 SGHKS and CDR2 YYEKEE (reference sequence). Trimming shortened V by 5 bases and J by 7 bases, and 12 bases separated the two germline ends. CDR3 length: 12 amino acids. The source is a man aged 25 to 45 with COVID-19, enrolled during active disease. The sequenced sample consisted of peripheral blood. The V call is TRBV5-5, the J call TRBJ2-5, with D tentatively TRBD1 (6 bases). This chain's CDR3 is CASRAGDGTQYF. The CDR3 nucleotides are TGTGCCAGCAGGGCAGGGGATGGGACCCAGTACTTC.